This T cell receptor beta chain was found in a study of metastatic and nonmetastatic thyroid tumors. Looking at the study overall: Comparative analysis of repertoires was undertaken across blood and tumor or nodule tissue obtained from malignant and benign thyroid patients.

MiXCR was used by TCRdb to re-call the PCR reads. The sample has 20,000 to 25,000 clones, 11% seen once. Prior to thyroid surgery, none of the patients had received any treatment. This clone was seen only a few times. Sequencing was carried out using blood. The TCR originated in a female donor with papillary thyroid cancer or a benign thyroid nodule (not recorded which). Some clones in this sample may be carry-over from other donors' samples.

CDR3 loop: CANRPVAGGPFYEQYF. The CDR3 nucleotides read TGTGCCAACAGGCCAGTGGCGGGAGGGCCGTTTTACGAGCAGTACTTC. V usage is TRBV27 and J usage is TRBJ2-7; the match to TRBD2 covers 9 bases. The CDR3 consists of 16 residues. CDR1 and CDR2 from the germline V gene are MNHEY and SMNVEV (reference sequence). J gave up 4 bases and V 10 bases, and 17 bases lay outside the gene matches.